The 11 T cell receptor beta chains below all came from one sample that was sequenced in a study of regulatory T cells. Amplification used 52 TRBV primers and 13 TRBJ primers. Measured with immunoSEQ multiplex PCR; TCRdb has only the in-frame clones, and not every one. The top ten clones hold under 2% of a sample with nearly 30,000 clones, roughly 92% of them seen once. No antigens are known for them. Regarding the study as a whole: Hydrophobic residues at CDR3 positions 6 and 7 were enriched in conventional CD4+ T cells of CD3G-deficient patients.

Sequences were obtained from conventional CD4+ T cells sorted from blood. These receptors originate from a person aged 18 to 30 with CD3G deficiency.

J is TRBJ2-5 and V is TRBV20-1; no clear D gene. The CDR3 totals 11 residues. Trimming left V 3 bases short and J 5 bases short, with 7 bases between. Germline V gives CDR1 DFQATT, CDR2 SNEGSKA (reference sequence). CDR3 protein: CSARKVETQYF. In nucleotides, the CDR3 is TGCAGTGCTAGGAAGGTGGAGACCCAGTACTTC.

The chain links TRBV6-6 to TRBJ1-4; D is unclear. Trimming took off 6 bases at V and 0 bases at J, with 8 bases between the two ends. The CDR3 is 14 residues long. CDR1 and CDR2 (germline): MNHNY, SVGAGI (reference sequence). CDR3 sequence: CASSRAATNEKLFF. In DNA, the CDR3 is TGTGCCAGCAGCCGTGCTGCAACTAATGAAAAACTGTTTTTT.

This clone has more than one count but fewer than ten. The chain employs TRBV6-1 and TRBJ2-7; D is tentatively TRBD1 or TRBD2 (5 bases each). Trimming took off 3 bases at V and 6 bases at J, with 9 bases between the two ends. The CDR3 length is 12 residues. CDR1 is MNHNS, CDR2 SASEGT, per germline. CDR3 sequence (DNA): TGTGCCAGCAGTGAGTCAGGGAGCGAGCAGTACTTC. Translated, it gives CASSESGSEQYF.

The rearrangement links TRBV6-1 to TRBJ2-7; TRBD1 matches 11 bases. Per germline, CDR1 MNHNS and CDR2 SASEGT. The CDR3 extends over 13 amino acids. The V gene end was trimmed by 6 bases and the J gene end by 3 bases; junction bases not matched to a gene: 1. CDR3 DNA: TGTGCCAGCAGGGACAGGGGGCGCTACGAGCAGTACTTC. It yields the protein CASRDRGRYEQYF.

The chain combines TRBV28 with TRBJ2-7, with TRBD2 as a possible D gene (5 bases). The V end lost 2 bases, the J end lost 6 bases, and 11 bases lay between the germline ends. Germline V gives CDR1 MDHEN, CDR2 SYDVKM. This CDR3 contains 13 residues. The CDR3 region has the DNA TGTGCCAGCAGTTTAGTTTATGAGGGCGAGCAGTACTTC. Amino acid sequence: CASSLVYEGEQYF. The full variable domain, its missing parts supplied by reference TRBV28 and TRBJ2-7, is DVKVTQSSRYLVKRTGEKVFLECVQDMDHENMFWYRQDPGLGLRLIYFSYDVKMKEKGDIPEGYSVSREKKERFSLILESASTNQTSMYLCASSLVYEGEQYFGPGTRLTVT.

The chain couples TRBV6-1 to TRBJ2-1; D is possibly TRBD2 (5 bases). Germline assignment: CDR1 MNHNS and CDR2 SASEGT. Trimming removed 6 bases at V and 7 bases at J, with 13 bases between. The CDR3 is 13 residues long. The CDR3 DNA is TGTGCCAGCAGGCTAACCTGGAGGAATGAGCAGTTCTTC. This translates into CASRLTWRNEQFF.

The rearrangement links TRBV5-1 to TRBJ2-5, with D possibly TRBD2 on 5 matching bases. CDR3 length: 17 amino acids. Germline V gives CDR1 SGHRS, CDR2 YFSETQ. V was trimmed by 0 bases and J by 1 base, leaving 16 bases between them. CDR3 sequence reads: CASSLGDGRGPQETQYF. The CDR3 region has the DNA TGCGCCAGCAGCTTGGGGGATGGGAGAGGGCCCCAAGAGACCCAGTACTTC.

This clone was counted only a few times. The chain carries TRBV2 and TRBJ1-6, with 9 bases matching TRBD1. CDR1 is SNHLY, CDR2 FYNNEI, per germline. After removal of 8 bases from V and 10 bases from J, the junction contained 9 bases not matched to a gene. The CDR3 is 14 amino acids. Here the CDR3 DNA reads TGTGCCAGCCTTGTCGACAGGGGGAACTCACCCCTCCACTTT. Protein sequence: CASLVDRGNSPLHF.

This clone was observed a single time. V gene TRBV6-1 combines with J gene TRBJ1-5; TRBD1 is a possible D gene (6 bases). The CDR3 consists of 19 residues. In germline, CDR1 is MNHNS, CDR2 SASEGT. V lost 3 bases and J lost 2, with 23 bases in between. The DNA for the CDR3 is TGTGCCAGCAGTGACCCGACAGGACCCCCAGGATGGGGCAATCAGCCCCAGCATTTT. This gives the protein CASSDPTGPPGWGNQPQHF.

The rearrangement uses TRBV6-1 and TRBJ1-4; D not resolved. The CDR3 is made up of 14 amino acids. Germline values: CDR1 MNHNS, CDR2 SASEGT. Trimming shortened V by 6 bases and J by 2 bases, and 10 bases separated the two germline ends. Here the CDR3 DNA reads TGTGCCAGCAGGCCAGGCGCGACTAATGAAAAACTGTTTTTT. Translating gives CASRPGATNEKLFF.

V usage is TRBV18 and J usage is TRBJ2-5; D remains unclear. V was shortened by 0 bases and J by 5 bases, with 10 bases between the two germline ends. This CDR3 comprises 14 residues. Germline V lookup: CDR1 KGHSH, CDR2 LQKENI. The CDR3 DNA reads TGTGCCAGCTCACCACCGGGGTTGGGGGAGACCCAGTACTTC. Translated, it gives CASSPPGLGETQYF.